Each of the 14 T cell receptor beta chains below was sequenced from the same sample in a study of T cell changes during pregnancy in multiple sclerosis. The protocol was immunoSEQ multiplex PCR, while the TCRdb copy is restricted to in-frame clones and leaves out a portion. The data show some 57,000 clones, 70% to 90% seen once. Source: peripheral blood, taken in the first trimester of pregnancy. These receptors originate from a female donor in good health, enrolled as a control in a pregnancy study.

The chain joins TRBV6-1 to TRBJ1-1; 10 bases align to TRBD1. Germline loops: CDR1 MNHNS, CDR2 SASEGT. The J segment lost 6 bases and the V segment lost 2 bases, leaving 9 bases of the junction unmatched. The CDR3 is made up of 16 amino acids. Here the CDR3 reads CASSENRQGARAEAFF. Written as DNA, the CDR3 is TGTGCCAGCAGTGAAAATCGACAGGGGGCTAGGGCTGAAGCTTTCTTT.

This rearrangement joins TRBV5-1 to TRBJ1-6; 7 bases agree with TRBD1. This CDR3 is built from 13 residues. V dropped 6 bases and J dropped 10; count of bases not matched to a gene: 7. CDR1 and CDR2 from the germline V gene are SGHRS and YFSETQ. The CDR3: CASNTGDRSPLHF. CDR3 nucleotides: TGCGCCAGCAACACAGGGGATCGGTCACCCCTCCACTTT.

This chain joins TRBV5-4 and TRBJ1-1; D possibly corresponds to TRBD1 (5 bases). Trimming cost V 4 bases and J 1 base, with 8 bases left between them. The length of the CDR3 is 13 residues. The germline V gene encodes CDR1 SGHNT and CDR2 YYREEE (reference sequence). DNA for the CDR3: TGTGCCAGCAGCCGGGGGGGGAACACTGAAGCTTTCTTT. Translating it yields CASSRGGNTEAFF.

The rearrangement links TRBV7-8 to TRBJ2-1, with D possibly TRBD1 on 6 matching bases. The ends were cut back, 4 bases at V and 3 bases at J, with 16 bases in the middle. Germline V gene sequence: CDR1 SGHVS, CDR2 FQNEAQ. The CDR3 is 16 amino acids. CDR3 nucleotide sequence: TGTGCCAGCAGCTACCGACCGGGACAAGACTACAATGAGCAGTTCTTC. This codes for CASSYRPGQDYNEQFF.

V and J are TRBV6-5 and TRBJ1-2, with TRBD1 identical over 8 bases. The CDR3 is made up of 14 amino acids. Trimming cost V 6 bases and J 4 bases; bases outside gene matches: 7. CDR1 MNHEY and CDR2 SVGAGI come from the germline V gene. CDR3 in DNA: TGTGCCAGCAGGCTAAACAGGGGGTCCTATGGCTACACCTTC. Its protein product is CASRLNRGSYGYTF.

This chain joins TRBV30 and TRBJ2-7; 8 bases fit TRBD2. There are 16 residues in the CDR3. Germline CDR1 GTSNPN, CDR2 SVGIG (reference sequence). Trimming took 2 bases from V and 0 from J; bases not matched to a gene: 9. The CDR3 DNA reads TGTGCCTGGAGTACCGGGGGGGGCACCTACTCCTACGAGCAGTACTTC. As protein: CAWSTGGGTYSYEQYF.

V gene TRBV12-1 combines with J gene TRBJ2-1; TRBD1 is taken as the D call from the table, unchecked against the DNA. TRBV12-1 is a pseudogene. The CDR3 length is 15 residues. CDR3 residues: CATELTGGRYNEQFF. CDR3 DNA: TGTGCCACCGAGCTGACAGGAGGACGCTACAATGAGCAGTTCTTC.

The V gene is TRBV11-3, the J gene TRBJ1-3; 9 bases fit TRBD1. Germline-derived CDR1 and CDR2 are SGHNT and YENEEA. V was clipped by 7 bases and J by 4 bases; unmatched bases: 8. The CDR3 runs to 15 residues. The CDR3 reads CASTLGQGPGNTIYF. The CDR3 bases are TGTGCCAGCACCCTGGGACAGGGCCCAGGAAACACCATATATTTT.

The gene calls are TRBV15 and TRBJ2-5; D gene uncertain. Trimming removed 0 bases from V and 2 bases from J, with 7 bases in between. The germline CDR1 and CDR2 sequences are LNHNV and YYDKDF (reference sequence). The CDR3 is made up of 14 amino acids. The CDR3 bases are TGTGCCACCAGCAGAGATCGTAATCAAGAGACCCAGTACTTC. Amino acids: CATSRDRNQETQYF.

CDR3 loop: CASSQGHLSGNTIYF. The CDR3 DNA reads as TGCGCCAGCAGCCAGGGACACCTCTCTGGAAACACCATATATTTT. This chain joins TRBV4-1 and TRBJ1-3; a weak D match, TRBD1 (6 bases). The germline gives CDR1 MGHRA, CDR2 YSYEKL. The CDR3 spans 15 residues. The ends were cut back, 3 bases at V and 0 bases at J, with 9 bases in the middle.

The V gene is TRBV6-4, the J gene TRBJ2-2; D not resolved. Germline-derived CDR1 and CDR2 are MRHNA and SNTAGT. The CDR3 extends over 13 amino acids. Trimming removed 3 bases at V and 5 bases at J, with 7 bases between. CDR3 sequence: CASSEVGTGELFF. In DNA form, the CDR3 reads TGTGCCAGCAGTGAGGTCGGGACCGGGGAGCTGTTTTTT.

This chain connects TRBV5-8 to TRBJ1-4; TRBD1 aligns across 7 bases. There are 17 residues in the CDR3. V lost 0 bases and J lost 0; bases outside the gene matches: 5. Per the germline V gene, CDR1 is SGHTS and CDR2 is YDEGEE. CDR3: CASSLGTGAATNEKLFF. The DNA of the CDR3 is TGTGCCAGCAGCTTGGGAACAGGGGCAGCAACTAATGAAAAACTGTTTTTT.

The chain uses TRBV15 and TRBJ1-6; 8 nucleotides line up with TRBD1. V lost 5 bases and J lost 8; bases outside the gene matches: 8. The V gene's germline CDR1 is LNHNV and CDR2 YYDKDF (reference sequence). The CDR3 spans 15 residues. The DNA of the CDR3 is TGTGCCACCAGCCCGCGGACAGGGAAAGATTCACCCCTCCACTTT. It yields the protein CATSPRTGKDSPLHF.

The rearrangement links TRBV5-8 to TRBJ2-1; 8 bases are shared with TRBD2. Trimming at V came to 1 base and at J to 5 bases, leaving 8 bases not matched to a gene. CDR3 length: 16 residues. Germline CDR1 and CDR2: SGHTS and YDEGEE. The CDR3 spells CASSLSAGDIHNEQFF. CDR3 DNA sequence: TGTGCCAGCAGCTTGTCAGCGGGGGACATCCACAATGAGCAGTTCTTC.